This TCR beta chain was found in a study of T-cell memory formation after mild COVID-19. The germline V gene has CDR1 SGHRS and CDR2 YFSETQ. V dropped 4 bases and J dropped 6 bases, with 13 bases sitting between them. The length of the CDR3 is 14 residues. This clonotype was counted between two and nine times. TCRdb fed the 5' RACE reads into MiXCR, producing one record per CDR3 protein. The repertoire holds about 400,000 distinct CDR3 sequences, with roughly an eighth as singletons. The sample taken for sequencing was PBMCs or a T cell subset sorted from them (not recorded which). The V and J genes are TRBV5-1 and TRBJ1-4, with D perhaps matching TRBD1 (5 bases). The receptor comes from a man in his late teens or twenties who had mild COVID-19 (a few samples of this study predate the infection). Cell type and time point are not known. The CDR3 nucleotides are TGCGCCAGCAGCCCGACGGGGGGGTATGAAAAACTGTTTTTT. Protein sequence: CASSPTGGYEKLFF.